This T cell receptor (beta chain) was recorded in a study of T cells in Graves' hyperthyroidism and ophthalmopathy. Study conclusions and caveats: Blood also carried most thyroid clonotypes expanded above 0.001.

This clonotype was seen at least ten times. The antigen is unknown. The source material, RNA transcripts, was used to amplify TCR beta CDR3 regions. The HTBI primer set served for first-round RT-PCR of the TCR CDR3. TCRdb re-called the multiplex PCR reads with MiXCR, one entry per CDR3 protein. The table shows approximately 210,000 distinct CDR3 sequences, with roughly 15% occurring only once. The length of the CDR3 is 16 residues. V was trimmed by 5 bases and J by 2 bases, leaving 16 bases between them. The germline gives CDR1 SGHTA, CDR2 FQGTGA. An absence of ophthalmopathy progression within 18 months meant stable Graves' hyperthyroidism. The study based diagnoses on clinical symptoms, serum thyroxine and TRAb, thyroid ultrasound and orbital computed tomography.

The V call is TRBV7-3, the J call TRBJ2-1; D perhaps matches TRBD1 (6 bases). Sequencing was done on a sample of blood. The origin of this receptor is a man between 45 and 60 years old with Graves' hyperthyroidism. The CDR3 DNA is TGTGCCAGCAGCCCCAGAGGGGGTGTGACCTACAATGAGCAGTTCTTC. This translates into CASSPRGGVTYNEQFF.